The present entry profiles one T cell receptor (beta chain) with its context. Its binding antigen is unknown. No much larger clone exists at a distance of one base, and base qualities are not known. To demonstrate the VDJtools post-analysis software, the study profiled TCR beta repertoires from the peripheral blood of approximately twelve young patients with multiple sclerosis. The multiple sclerosis patients were children and adolescents between 6 and 15 years of age. The method behind the library was PCR. Sequencing took place on an Illumina HiSeq 2500. Unique molecular identifiers were incorporated into TCR beta cDNA libraries to reduce PCR and sequencing biases. Approximately 500,000 cDNA molecules were obtained for every 1 to 10 million input T cells, so each molecule roughly corresponded to one T cell. Patient libraries were prepared and sequenced with the same protocol used for the earlier healthy control dataset. Within a given batch, samples were prepared together, multiplexed and sequenced on the same HiSeq lane. Per the original workflow: Raw barcoded reads were processed with MIGEC, discarding single-read molecular identifier groups before consensus assembly and CDR3 extraction. VDJtools was used for post-analysis of the clonotype tables, and diversity was normalized by down-sampling every dataset to the size of the smallest sample. Repertoire overlap clustering matched CDR3 amino acid but not nucleotide sequences to correct batch-related cross-sample contamination. Through fastp at Q25 and MiXCR, TCRdb rebuilt clones from the public reads, retaining in-frame beta chains. Identical CDR3 protein sequences are pooled into one entry, listed with their most common genes and DNA. These V and J calls rely on TCRdb rather than the paper's analysis. This sample comprises about 570,000 distinct CDR3 sequences, around 31% of them detected only once. The ten top clones hold about 5.6% of the sample.

This sample is part of a study of post-analysis software for immune sequencing data (dated by TCRdb to the mid-2010s). Regarding the study in general: Relapsing-remitting, secondary progressive and progressive-relapsing multiple sclerosis were recorded as disease courses, and subtype annotation was lacking for some patients. A subset of samples was prepared in parallel using single-end sample barcoding, then pooled and co-amplified after Illumina adapter ligation. The patient repertoires were compared against 11 previously published healthy control repertoires obtained from donors aged about 6 to 26 years. Paper-wide results and their limitations: Significantly lower normalized Chao1 diversity was found in multiple sclerosis patients than in controls, suggesting substantial peripheral T-cell clonal expansion. The multiple sclerosis patient group was slightly younger than the control group. Significantly higher frequencies in patients than in controls were found for several TRBV segments, including TRBV5-6, TRBV5-1 and TRBV20-1. When samples were clustered directly using the F measure, samples prepared in the same batch co-clustered strongly, which prompted a batch-effect correction.

The germline V gene gives CDR1 as MDHEN and CDR2 as SYDVKM. CDR3 length: 14 amino acids, cysteine to phenylalanine. This entry keeps only the CDR3 DNA: 42 bases, framed from base 1. The trim is 6 bases for V and 2 bases for J, with a gap of 13 bases between the germline ends. The sample taken for sequencing was blood. The chain is assembled from TRBV28 and TRBJ1-2, and possibly TRBD1, on 5 matching bases. The sequence was obtained from a girl younger than 18 with multiple sclerosis. Here is the DNA: TGTGCCAGCAGCGGGGGGGGATCCAACTATGGCTACACCTTC. It codes for CASSGGGSNYGYTF.